Sequencing of this TCR beta chain was carried out in a study of blood T cell repertoires in COVID-19. Study background: The study drew acute and convalescent COVID-19 samples from the United States, Italy and Spain. PBMCs, B-cell-depleted T cells, or T cells provided the cDNA or gDNA that made up the material.

Those enrolled in Seattle joined during active infection and were followed longitudinally afterward. The CDR3 runs 13 residues. After removal of 0 bases from V and 7 bases from J, the junction contained 2 bases not matched to a gene. The germline V gene has CDR1 PRHDT and CDR2 FYEKMQ (reference sequence). Original handling: Amplifying reference gene primers gave estimates of nucleated cell counts. Repertoires were generated with immunoSEQ multiplex PCR, while TCRdb's copy carries only in-frame clones and drops some. That table is the source of V, J and clone size, and D and trimming were worked out from the DNA. The top ten hold over 1.5% of the sample, which has roughly 300,000 clones, about 90% seen once.

Sequences were obtained from peripheral blood. The TCR was taken from a woman between 25 and 40 years old with COVID-19, enrolled during active disease. The chain combines TRBV13 with TRBJ2-7, with 8 bases matching TRBD2. The CDR3 DNA sequence: TGTGCCAGCAGCTTAGGGACGGGAGGGGAGCAGTACTTC. Amino acid sequence: CASSLGTGGEQYF.